Following are 11 T cell receptor beta chains from one sample sequenced in a study of cytomegalovirus exposure and HLA in healthy donors. PCR amplification relied on 60 Vbeta primers (plus 13 Jbeta primers). The repertoire was sequenced with immunoSEQ multiplex PCR; TCRdb's copy has only in-frame clones and lacks some. In the table there are under 150,000 clones, around three quarters of which are singletons. Sequencing was performed on PBMCs. These receptors were taken from a man aged 40-49 years in good health and CMV-seropositive.

This chain uses TRBV6-5 with TRBJ1-6; no clear D gene. The CDR3 spans 12 residues. The germline V gene has CDR1 MNHEY and CDR2 SVGAGI. Trimming pared 5 bases from V and 7 bases from J, leaving 6 bases between. CDR3: CASSLGNSPLHF. CDR3 sequence (DNA): TGTGCCAGCAGTCTCGGGAATTCACCCCTCCACTTT.

V usage is TRBV5-3 and J usage is TRBJ2-7; D is undetermined. TRBV5-3 carries the ORF label, with uncertain function. There are 11 residues in the CDR3. Trimming shortened V by 1 base and J by 6 bases, and 5 bases separated the two germline ends. The CDR3 sequence: CARSLSFEQYF. DNA of the CDR3: TGTGCCAGAAGCTTGTCTTTCGAGCAGTACTTC.

This chain joins TRBV2 and TRBJ2-5; D uncertain. The germline V gene encodes CDR1 SNHLY and CDR2 FYNNEI. CDR3 length: 12 amino acids. V lost 6 bases and J lost 0, with 5 bases in between. The chain's CDR3 is CASRPDQETQYF. The CDR3 bases are TGTGCCAGCAGACCGGACCAAGAGACCCAGTACTTC.

This clone was seen only once. The gene calls are TRBV5-4 and TRBJ2-1; perhaps TRBD1 as D (5 bases). The CDR3 is made up of 20 amino acids. Germline assignment: CDR1 SGHNT and CDR2 YYREEE (reference sequence). V lost 1 base, J lost 3 bases, and 26 bases lay in between. The CDR3 reads CASSLSRESRYPSFYNEQFF. Here the CDR3 DNA reads TGTGCCAGCAGCTTGAGCAGGGAATCTCGCTACCCCTCCTTCTACAATGAGCAGTTCTTC.

This chain connects TRBV29-1 to TRBJ2-5; D may be TRBD1 (8 bases). V was shortened by 6 bases and J by 10 bases, with 27 bases between the two germline ends. The CDR3 is 15 residues long. The germline gives CDR1 SQVTM, CDR2 ANQGSEA. CDR3: CSVAPPQRTGGDQYF. CDR3 sequence (DNA): TGCAGCGTAGCCCCTCCTCAGAGAACAGGGGGGGACCAGTACTTC.

The chain links TRBV5-5 to TRBJ2-1; D is unclear. V lost 0 bases to trimming and J lost 0 bases, with 7 bases between them. The CDR3 runs to 15 residues. Germline values: CDR1 SGHKS, CDR2 YYEKEE (reference sequence). This CDR3 is CASSLALVSYNEQFF. CDR3 bases: TGTGCCAGCAGCTTGGCGTTAGTCTCCTACAATGAGCAGTTCTTC.

The chain recombines TRBV7-2 with TRBJ2-1, with 7 positions matching TRBD1. The germline V gene has CDR1 SGHTA and CDR2 FQGNSA. The CDR3 is 14 residues long. The V and J ends lost 5 bases and 4 bases, in that order; junction bases with no gene match: 5. This CDR3 reads CASSPGQLYNEQFF. The CDR3 region has the DNA TGTGCCAGCAGCCCGGGACAGCTTTACAATGAGCAGTTCTTC.

The rearrangement links TRBV5-1 to TRBJ2-1, with 10 bases fitting TRBD2. This CDR3 is built from 15 residues. CDR1 is SGHRS, CDR2 YFSETQ, per germline. Losses at the gene ends were 3 bases for V and 4 bases for J; bases not matched to a gene: 4. The DNA for the CDR3 is TGCGCCAGCAGCTCGTCGACTAGCGGGTACAATGAGCAGTTCTTC. It encodes CASSSSTSGYNEQFF.

The rearrangement joins TRBV7-2 to TRBJ2-5, with 8 bases fitting TRBD2. The J call is in doubt because the DNA end fits TRBJ2-7 better. This CDR3 has 14 residues. Germline assignment: CDR1 SGHTA and CDR2 FQGNSA. The CDR3 region is CASSLGLGPYEQYF. CDR3 bases: TGTGCCAGCAGCTTGGGACTAGGGCCCTACGAGCAGTACTTC.

The chain combines TRBV6-5 with TRBJ1-4; no firm D call. Germline CDR1 reads MNHEY; CDR2 reads SVGAGI. Trimming left V 5 bases short and J 3 bases short, with 13 bases between. The CDR3 runs to 15 residues. For the CDR3, the DNA is TGTGCCAGCAGTACAGACCGAGCCCCTAATGAAAAACTGTTTTTT. Amino acid sequence: CASSTDRAPNEKLFF.

V usage is TRBV9 and J usage is TRBJ1-3; D might be TRBD1 (5 bases). V lost 6 bases and J lost 0, with 16 bases in between. The length of the CDR3 is 16 residues. Germline lookup yields CDR1 SGDLS and CDR2 YYNGEE. CDR3 DNA: TGTGCCAGCACCCTCCGGCCTGGGGCCTCTGGAAACACCATATATTTT. Translating it yields CASTLRPGASGNTIYF.